This T cell receptor (beta chain) was sequenced in a study of beta chain features in type 1 diabetes. TCRB transcripts that were expressed got sequenced, as all of the isolated RNA had been reverse transcribed. Produced via immunoSEQ multiplex PCR; TCRdb's table is partial and in-frame only. This sample has hundreds of thousands of clones, with 11% found just once. This clone was seen only a few times. The antigen remains unidentified. Study-wide points: VDJ junctions from type 1 diabetes patients carried fewer insertions and larger deletions.

Trimming cost V 4 bases and J 4 bases; bases outside gene matches: 4. CDR1 and CDR2 from the germline V gene are SGHRS and YFSETQ. CDR3 size: 15 residues. Material: naive CD4+ T cells from blood. The sequence was collected from a woman aged 18-29 years in good health. The rearrangement joins TRBV5-1 to TRBJ2-3; 12 bases map to TRBD1. CDR3 in amino acids: CASSRDRGPPDTQYF. DNA for the CDR3: TGCGCCAGCAGCCGGGACAGGGGGCCCCCAGATACGCAGTATTTT.